Listed here is a single T cell receptor (beta chain). This sample is drawn from a study of blood T cell repertoires in COVID-19. Across the study: The United States, Italy and Spain were the sources of the acute and convalescent COVID-19 samples. T cells, B-cell-depleted T cells, or PBMCs provided the cDNA or gDNA that served as material.

In the authors' methods: Reference gene primer amplification in the assay estimated nucleated cell counts. Assay used: immunoSEQ multiplex PCR; TCRdb lists only in-frame clones, some missing. V and J calls and clone size come straight from that table; D and trimming were deduced from the DNA. The data show about 69,000 clones, 90% seen once. From germline, CDR1 is SGHDN and CDR2 FVKESK. The V end lost 1 base, the J end lost 2 bases, and 12 bases lay between the germline ends. This CDR3 has 16 amino acids. The sequence derives from a man in his fifties or sixties with acute or convalescent COVID-19. What was sequenced was peripheral blood. The V and J genes are TRBV14 and TRBJ2-1; a possible D gene is TRBD2 (5 bases). Here the CDR3 reads CASSQGLAGAYNEQFF. CDR3 DNA: TGTGCCAGCAGCCAAGGGCTAGCCGGGGCCTACAATGAGCAGTTCTTC.